This T cell receptor (beta chain) was captured in a study of somatic mutations in cytotoxic T cells in rheumatoid arthritis. About this clone: What it binds is not known.

General study results and limits: About an eighth of the roughly 60 patients had a largest CD8+ clone above 20% of CD8+ cells. Rheumatoid arthritis patients and age-matched healthy controls showed no significant difference in CD8+ T-cell clonality. Rheumatoid arthritis patients, but not healthy controls, exhibited increasing CD8+ clonality with age.

Per the study methods: Expanded CD8+ clones from patients, those larger than 1%, seldom had a match among published virus-specific TCRB sequences. Method: immunoSEQ multiplex PCR; TCRdb's copy keeps in-frame clones and lacks some. V and J calls and clone size follow that table, whereas D and trimming were derived from the DNA. The table shows 21,000 or so clones, with approximately 80% occurring only once. CDR3 size: 18 residues. Trimming removed 1 base from V and 2 bases from J, with 17 bases in between. Germline V gene sequence: CDR1 LGHNA, CDR2 YSLEER. The receptor was isolated from an adult with rheumatoid arthritis. This chain joins TRBV4-3 and TRBJ1-4; D not resolved. Sequencing input: CD8+ T cells sorted from blood. CDR3 sequence: CASSQVSPMAATNEKLFF. The CDR3 DNA reads as TGCGCCAGCAGCCAAGTAAGCCCGATGGCAGCTACTAATGAAAAACTGTTTTTT.